Below, 4 T cell receptor beta chains from the same sample are listed, as sequenced in a study of CD8 T cells in ankylosing spondylitis. Points from the study as a whole: Blood from ankylosing spondylitis patients appeared to carry a characteristic eight-variant TCR beta motif.

For these TCRs, the target antigens are not known. Each CDR3 protein is one row after TCRdb ran MiXCR on the 5' RACE reads. The sample has some 840,000 distinct CDR3 sequences, about 10% seen once. The source material was blood, either unsorted or a sorted T cell fraction (not recorded which). The receptor source for this set is a male donor with ankylosing spondylitis.

The V gene is TRBV12-3 or TRBV12-4, the J gene TRBJ1-1; 7 bases fit TRBD1. V shed 9 bases and J 7 bases; nucleotides not matched to a gene: 11. The CDR3 is 13 amino acids. CDR3 coding DNA: TGTGCCAGTGCACCAGGGGGATGGGGTGAAGCTTTCTTT. Residues: CASAPGGWGEAFF.

This clonotype was seen repeatedly, ten times or more. This chain links TRBV20-1 with TRBJ2-5; 10 bases are a match to TRBD1. This CDR3 is 12 amino acids long. The germline V gene has CDR1 DFQATT and CDR2 SNEGSKA (reference sequence). With V trimmed by 7 bases and J by 4 bases, 3 bases remained unmatched. The CDR3 sequence is CSGTGGRETQYF. The CDR3 coding sequence is TGCAGTGGGACAGGGGGTAGAGAGACCCAGTACTTC.

This clonotype was recorded many times. The chain links TRBV20-1 to TRBJ1-2, with a weak D call TRBD1 (6 bases). Germline loops: CDR1 DFQATT, CDR2 SNEGSKA (reference sequence). This CDR3 is built from 12 residues. V gave up 6 bases and J gave up 8 bases, with 16 bases separating them. CDR3 region: CSATRQDVGYTF. CDR3 DNA: TGCAGTGCGACACGACAGGACGTAGGCTACACCTTC.

This clonotype was detected ten times or more. The gene calls are TRBV20-1 and TRBJ2-5; 7 positions agree with TRBD2. Unmatched junction bases numbered 5, after V lost 5 bases and J lost 2 bases. Looked up from germline, CDR1 is DFQATT and CDR2 is SNEGSKA (reference sequence). The CDR3 totals 13 residues. CDR3 coding DNA: TGCAGTGCTCGAAGGGACTATCAAGAGACCCAGTACTTC. Its translation is CSARRDYQETQYF.